The 8 T cell receptor beta chains reported below all come from one sample, sequenced in a study of OX40 agonist ivuxolimab in advanced cancers. Sequenced by immunoSEQ multiplex PCR; TCRdb stores in-frame clones only, minus some. The data contain tens of thousands of clones, over 70% of them singletons. The material sequenced was CD4+ or CD8+ T cells sorted from blood, taken in a trial of the OX40 agonist ivuxolimab. These TCRs come from an adult with an advanced solid tumor such as melanoma, head and neck, liver or kidney cancer.

This clone has a handful of counts. The V and J genes are TRBV4-1 and TRBJ1-2, with D uncertain. CDR1 is MGHRA, CDR2 YSYEKL, per germline. With 1 base removed from V and 4 bases from J, the gap between germline ends came to 13 bases. The CDR3 is 15 residues long. The CDR3 loop is CASSQGEGALYGYTF. CDR3 DNA: TGCGCCAGCAGCCAAGGGGAGGGCGCTCTCTATGGCTACACCTTC.

This clone came up a few times. The chain has TRBV10-1 and TRBJ2-2; no reliable D call. This CDR3 has 13 amino acids. Germline V lookup: CDR1 WNHNN, CDR2 SYGVQD (reference sequence). Trimming removed 0 bases from V and 5 bases from J, with 4 bases in between. The CDR3, as DNA: TGCGCCAGCAGTGAGTCAGGAACCGGGGAGCTGTTTTTT. Amino acids: CASSESGTGELFF.

The gene calls are TRBV10-3 and TRBJ2-3; D unclear. With 7 bases removed from V and 0 bases from J, the gap between germline ends came to 11 bases. Germline loops: CDR1 ENHRY, CDR2 SYGVKD. This CDR3 is 14 amino acids long. The CDR3 coding sequence is TGTGCCATCACTCGGACGGATAGCACAGATACGCAGTATTTT. Translated: CAITRTDSTDTQYF.

This rearrangement joins TRBV6-1 to TRBJ1-2; the D gene is possibly TRBD1 (6 bases). This CDR3 contains 15 residues. Trimming took 4 bases from V and 0 from J, leaving 12 bases between them. CDR1 MNHNS and CDR2 SASEGT come from the germline V gene. The CDR3 loop reads CASSGGGGTNYGYTF. CDR3 nucleotides: TGTGCCAGCAGTGGGGGAGGGGGGACTAACTATGGCTACACCTTC.

V and J are TRBV6-1 and TRBJ1-3, with 8 bases matching TRBD1. This CDR3 region has 15 residues. Germline-derived CDR1 and CDR2 are MNHNS and SASEGT. The V segment lost 5 bases and the J segment 4 bases; nucleotides outside the gene matches: 7. DNA of the CDR3: TGTGCCAGCAGTCTATTGGACAGGGAAGGAAACACCATATATTTT. Protein: CASSLLDREGNTIYF.

This clone was seen only a few times. V is TRBV7-9 and J is TRBJ1-2; possibly TRBD1 for D (5 bases). There are 15 residues in the CDR3. Trimming stripped 5 bases from V and 8 bases from J, with 21 bases between. Germline V gives CDR1 SEHNR, CDR2 FQNEAQ (reference sequence). CDR3: CASSPPIRGFQGYTF. DNA of the CDR3: TGTGCCAGCAGCCCGCCCATAAGGGGCTTTCAAGGCTACACCTTC.

The chain uses TRBV13 and TRBJ2-4, with 8 positions matching TRBD1. The CDR3 sequence is 15 residues long. V shed 0 bases, J shed 9 bases, and the junction held 7 bases outside the gene matches. Germline V gene lookup returns CDR1 PRHDT and CDR2 FYEKMQ (reference sequence). The CDR3 coding sequence is TGTGCCAGCAGCTTAGGGATAGGGACAGGCGGCATTCAGTACTTC. It codes for CASSLGIGTGGIQYF.

The J gene is TRBJ2-7, the V gene TRBV11-3, with TRBD2 matching over 8 bases. This CDR3 spans 14 amino acids. From germline, CDR1 is SGHNT and CDR2 YENEEA. The J segment lost 5 bases and the V segment lost 5 bases, leaving 8 bases of the junction unmatched. DNA for the CDR3: TGTGCCAGCAGCAAACCTGGGCGGGAGGACGAGCAGTACTTC. Translation: CASSKPGREDEQYF.